A selection of T cell receptor beta chains follows, all from one sample in a study of cytomegalovirus exposure and HLA in healthy donors. TCRdb's copy holds only in-frame clones and misses some; the assay was immunoSEQ multiplex PCR. The sample holds 70,000 to 90,000 clones, 85% seen once. The sample consisted of PBMCs. Receptors originate from a man aged 25 to 40 in good health and CMV-seronegative. CDR3s include the opening cysteine and the closing phenylalanine or tryptophan. Clone size is given for some rows only: seen once, a few or many times, or a class if the clone is expanded.

abundance	v_gene	j_gene	CDR3aa
.	TRBV27	TRBJ1-4	CASSSRGNEKLFF
.	TRBV5-8	TRBJ1-2	CASSDRVGYGYTF
.	TRBV5-1	TRBJ2-1	CASGGSYNEQFF
.	TRBV15	TRBJ2-7	CATSARRQSSYEQYF
.	TRBV4-3	TRBJ1-5	CASSQLHPGSGGGQPQHF
.	TRBV7-3	TRBJ2-1	CASSPNPANEQFF
.	TRBV6-5	TRBJ2-1	CASSPGSGGADEQFF
few	TRBV5-1	TRBJ2-2	CASSPLAGVGGELFF
.	TRBV7-9	TRBJ2-1	CASSSSGYSGRTSYNEQFF
.	TRBV9	TRBJ2-1	CASSVRLDYNEQFF
.	TRBV20-1	TRBJ2-7	CSAQQGTEQYF
.	TRBV4-2	TRBJ2-1	CASTQEGQWHNEQFF
.	TRBV29-1	TRBJ2-4	CSAVGDRSNIQYF
.	TRBV11-3	TRBJ2-5	CASSPGQWETQYF
.	TRBV5-6	TRBJ1-1	CASSFRDRGPKAFF
.	TRBV4-1	TRBJ1-2	CASSQSFSTAQNYGYTF
.	TRBV5-1	TRBJ2-1	CASNLAGKMADNEQFF
.	TRBV19	TRBJ2-7	CASSFNYEQYF
.	TRBV2	TRBJ2-2	CASSDFMWGEGTGELFF
.	TRBV28	TRBJ2-5	CASSLAGGETQYF
.	TRBV5-1	TRBJ2-5	CASSLVAVYQETQYF
.	TRBV5-4	TRBJ2-5	CASSPGTSGPQGETQYF
.	TRBV9	TRBJ2-4	CASSGTTGAKNIQYF
few	TRBV9	TRBJ2-1	CASTPGLARISSYNEQFF
.	TRBV27	TRBJ1-5	CASSSTGVQPQHF
.	TRBV27	TRBJ2-5	CASSSNPTGLGQETQYF
many	TRBV27	TRBJ2-1	CASNEAPRGIGQFF
.	TRBV5-6	TRBJ1-2	CASSTDRGRGYTF
.	TRBV6-5	TRBJ2-5	CASSPEGIGTQYF
.	TRBV19	TRBJ2-1	CASSIEAGAGNEQFF
.	TRBV5-1	TRBJ1-2	CASSWDRGGGYTF
.	TRBV6-6	TRBJ2-7	CASSRTGVDLYEQYF
.	TRBV9	TRBJ2-1	CASSVETSLDYNEQFF
.	TRBV2	TRBJ1-2	CASSERGTGRTYGYTF
.	TRBV14	TRBJ1-1	CASSRDRSTEAFF
.	TRBV7-2	TRBJ1-1	CASSLTGSTEAFF
few	TRBV7-2	TRBJ1-2	CASSLSPTVMGYTF
.	TRBV7-9	TRBJ2-3	CASSLANSNTDTQYF
few	TRBV5-1	TRBJ2-2	CASSSGLAGGELFF
.	TRBV6-1	TRBJ2-1	CASSVRQGGYNEQFF
.	TRBV7-3	TRBJ2-2	CASSLGQGSTGELFF
.	TRBV9	TRBJ2-1	CASSARWTSGGETYNEQFF